This T cell receptor (beta chain) was obtained from a study of blood T cell repertoires in COVID-19. As for the study in general: Acute and convalescent COVID-19 specimens originated in the United States, Italy and Spain. The analysed material was cDNA or gDNA that came from T cells, B-cell-depleted T cells, or PBMCs.

The CDR3 contains 15 residues. V dropped 4 bases and J dropped 0 bases, with 10 bases sitting between them. Per the germline V gene, CDR1 is SGDLS and CDR2 is YYNGEE. As originally analysed: Nucleated cell number was recorded as an estimate derived from reference gene primer amplification. The table came from immunoSEQ multiplex PCR; TCRdb's copy has only in-frame clones and leaves some out. The V and J calls and the clone size are those of that table, but D and trimming were determined from the DNA. The table includes about 150,000 clones, around 88% detected once. The sequenced sample consisted of peripheral blood. V gene TRBV9 combines with J gene TRBJ2-2, with a possible D match to TRBD2 (6 bases). The receptor's source is a woman in her seventies who had recovered from COVID-19. In DNA form, the CDR3 reads TGTGCCAGCAGCCCGTGGGGGGCGAACACCGGGGAGCTGTTTTTT. Translating gives CASSPWGANTGELFF.